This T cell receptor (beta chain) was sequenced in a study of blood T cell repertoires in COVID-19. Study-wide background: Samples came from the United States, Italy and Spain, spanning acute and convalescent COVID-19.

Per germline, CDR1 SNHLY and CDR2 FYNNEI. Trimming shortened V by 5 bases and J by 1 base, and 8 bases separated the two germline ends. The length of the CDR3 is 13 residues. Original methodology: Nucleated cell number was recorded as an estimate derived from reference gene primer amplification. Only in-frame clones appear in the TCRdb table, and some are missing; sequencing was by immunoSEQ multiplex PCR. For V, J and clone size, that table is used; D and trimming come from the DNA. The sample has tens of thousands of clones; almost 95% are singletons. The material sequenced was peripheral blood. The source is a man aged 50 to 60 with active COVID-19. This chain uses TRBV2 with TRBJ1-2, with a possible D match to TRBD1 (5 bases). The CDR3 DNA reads TGTGCCAGCAGTCCGGGGGTTAACTATGGCTACACCTTC. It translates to CASSPGVNYGYTF.